This passage covers 27 T cell receptor beta chains from one sample sequenced in a study of human T cells and chemical hapten exposure (dated by TCRdb to the early 2020s). Sample time point, as interpreted from the label and publication: healthy volunteer bleed at 2 weeks. Total RNA was extracted from unfractionated whole blood that had been collected in Tempus Blood RNA tubes. Receptor libraries were prepared by RACE. The reads were generated on a NextSeq 500. Through fastp at Q25 and MiXCR, TCRdb rebuilt clones from the public reads, retaining in-frame beta chains. Rows matching on CDR3 protein sequence are summarized as one entry with the most common DNA and genes. This sample is represented by about 50,000 distinct CDR3 sequences; about 4.5% of them were singletons. The top ten hold 1.5% to 2% of the sample. Sequenced sample: whole blood. The receptors here all came from a female donor in good health. Some clones in this sample may be carry-over from other donors' samples.

Many counts were recorded for this clonotype. The chain carries TRBV5-4 and TRBJ1-2, with a tentative D call TRBD1 (5 bases). CDR1 SGHNT and CDR2 YYREEE come from the germline V gene (reference sequence). V lost 3 bases, J lost 8 bases, and 26 bases lay in between. The CDR3 is 17 residues long. The CDR3 sequence: CASSSRTGTHETGGYTF. The CDR3 nucleotides are TGTGCCAGCAGCTCACGCACCGGGACCCACGAAACTGGCGGCTACACCTTC.

Regarding this clonotype: A read error may explain this, as a much larger clone is one base away. The chain recombines TRBV29-1 with TRBJ2-1, with TRBD1 as a possible D gene (6 bases). CDR1 and CDR2 from the germline V gene are SQVTM and ANQGSEA. This CDR3 region has 16 residues. CDR3 sequence reads: CSVEDDNRASHNEQFF. CDR3 coding DNA: TGCAGCGTTGAAGATGATAACAGGGCCTCCCACAATGAGCAGTTCTTC.

This clonotype has only a few counts. V gene TRBV3-1 combines with J gene TRBJ2-3, with 8 positions matching TRBD2. The V and J ends lost 1 base and 2 bases, in that order; junction bases with no gene match: 8. From germline, CDR1 is LGHDT and CDR2 YNNKEL (reference sequence). The length of the CDR3 is 17 residues. The DNA for the CDR3 is TGTGCCAGCAGCCAAGCCGGGGCGGGGGGACTCACAGATACGCAGTATTTT. Its translation is CASSQAGAGGLTDTQYF.

There are many counts of this clonotype. The rearrangement links TRBV29-1 to TRBJ2-3, with D maybe TRBD2 (7 bases). Trimming removed 6 bases at V and 4 bases at J, with 20 bases between. The germline gives CDR1 SQVTM, CDR2 ANQGSEA. The CDR3 totals 15 residues. The CDR3 protein is CSVRGLPIPPDTQYF. The CDR3 DNA is TGCAGCGTGCGGGGGCTGCCAATTCCCCCAGATACGCAGTATTTT.

In its sample, this clonotype was seen many times. This rearrangement joins TRBV7-9 to TRBJ1-5; 8 bases match TRBD1. The J segment lost 3 bases and the V segment lost 2 bases, leaving 6 bases of the junction unmatched. This CDR3 is 16 amino acids long. CDR1 SEHNR and CDR2 FQNEAQ come from the germline V gene (reference sequence). CDR3 nucleotides: TGTGCCAGCAGCTTATCAGGGGGCATGGACAATCAGCCCCAGCATTTT. Its protein product is CASSLSGGMDNQPQHF.

V and J are TRBV7-9 and TRBJ1-1, with a possible D match to TRBD1 (5 bases). V lost 4 bases and J lost 11, with 14 bases in between. CDR3 length: 12 amino acids. CDR1 SEHNR and CDR2 FQNEAQ come from the germline V gene (reference sequence). The CDR3 here is CASSYSQGAAFF. The DNA for the CDR3 is TGTGCCAGCAGCTACTCGCAAGGGGCGGCTTTCTTT.

This clonotype was seen more than once but under ten times. The CDR3 reads CAISSYDTEAFF. The CDR3 region has the DNA TGTGCCATCAGCTCGTACGACACTGAAGCTTTCTTT. The rearrangement links TRBV10-3 to TRBJ1-1; D unclear. This CDR3 spans 12 amino acids. CDR1 ENHRY and CDR2 SYGVKD come from the germline V gene. The V and J ends lost 6 bases and 3 bases respectively, with 8 bases between them.

In this sample, this clonotype turned up many times. This rearrangement joins TRBV6-6 to TRBJ1-5; no clear D gene. The V gene's germline CDR1 is MNHNY and CDR2 SVGAGI (reference sequence). The CDR3 runs to 14 residues. The V gene lost 0 bases and the J gene lost 6 bases, with 9 bases spanning the gap. The chain's CDR3 is CASSYSSGVQPQHF. The CDR3 coding sequence is TGTGCCAGCAGTTACTCATCCGGAGTTCAGCCCCAGCATTTT.

This clonotype was picked up many times. The chain recombines TRBV9 with TRBJ2-5; the match to TRBD2 covers 10 bases. The CDR3 has 17 amino acids. V was pared by 2 bases and J by 0 bases, with 7 bases of the junction left unmatched. The germline CDR1 and CDR2 sequences are SGDLS and YYNGEE. In DNA, the CDR3 is TGTGCCAGCAGCGTTCCTGTAGCGGGGGGTGACCAAGAGACCCAGTACTTC. Residues: CASSVPVAGGDQETQYF.

Comments on this clonotype: One base away lies a much larger clone, so this may be a sequencing read error. The chain recombines TRBV5-1 with TRBJ2-1, with unresolved D. The CDR3 extends over 13 amino acids. The germline V and J ends were trimmed by 7 bases and 6 bases, with 14 bases remaining between them. Germline CDR1 is SGHRS and CDR2 is YFSETQ. The CDR3 here is CASSFRVRNEQFF. The CDR3 nucleotides are TGCGCCAGCTCCTTCCGGGTCCGCAATGAGCAGTTCTTC.

V gene TRBV15 combines with J gene TRBJ1-1, with D possibly TRBD1 on 6 matching bases. The V end lost 0 bases, the J end lost 2 bases, and 10 bases lay between the germline ends. The CDR3 length is 15 residues. CDR1 and CDR2 (germline): LNHNV, YYDKDF (reference sequence). CDR3 in amino acids: CATSRDGQTNTEAFF. CDR3 sequence (DNA): TGTGCCACCAGCAGAGATGGACAGACCAACACTGAAGCTTTCTTT.

Note on this clonotype: One junction end disagrees with the germline gene, perhaps due to a read error. This rearrangement joins TRBV24-1 to TRBJ2-7; D not certain. This CDR3 has 12 residues. Germline V gene data show CDR1 as KGHDR and CDR2 as SFDVKD. DNA of the CDR3: TGTGCCACCAGTAATTTGACCTACGAGCAGTACTTC. Encoded protein: CATSNLTYEQYF.

The sample holds many counts of this clonotype. This chain connects TRBV12-3 or TRBV12-4 to TRBJ2-7; D unresolved. Trimming left V 3 bases short and J 6 bases short, with 9 bases between. The CDR3 totals 12 residues. The CDR3: CASSFSIPEQYF. The CDR3 DNA is TGTGCCAGCAGTTTTAGCATCCCCGAGCAGTACTTC.

This clonotype occurred many times. V usage is TRBV12-3 or TRBV12-4 and J usage is TRBJ2-3; no definite D call. The length of the CDR3 is 11 residues. V shed 3 bases and J shed 7 bases, with 5 bases lying between them. The CDR3 spells CASSFANTQYF. DNA for the CDR3: TGTGCCAGCAGTTTTGCTAATACGCAGTATTTT.

This clonotype came up many times. V and J are TRBV20-1 and TRBJ2-3, with TRBD2 identical over 7 bases. This CDR3 has 14 residues. Trimming took 3 bases from V and 5 from J; bases not matched to a gene: 8. Germline lookup yields CDR1 DFQATT and CDR2 SNEGSKA (reference sequence). The CDR3 coding sequence is TGCAGTGCTAGGGGCCCTCCGGGGGGAGATACGCAGTATTTT. This encodes CSARGPPGGDTQYF.

The sample holds many counts of this clonotype. The chain links TRBV10-3 to TRBJ2-1; 10 bases map to TRBD2. Losses at the gene ends were 9 bases for V and 5 bases for J; bases not matched to a gene: 7. Germline V gene lookup returns CDR1 ENHRY and CDR2 SYGVKD. The CDR3 is 14 residues long. CDR3: CAIALAGAHNEQFF. The CDR3 DNA sequence: TGTGCCATAGCGCTAGCGGGGGCACACAATGAGCAGTTCTTC.

V and J are TRBV6-1 and TRBJ2-7; TRBD2 aligns across 10 bases. This CDR3 is built from 13 residues. The V and J ends lost 8 bases and 4 bases, in that order; junction bases with no gene match: 5. Germline V CDR1 and CDR2: MNHNS, SASEGT. The CDR3 bases are TGTGCCAGCCGCCAGCGGGGGGGTTACGAGCAGTACTTC. This gives the protein CASRQRGGYEQYF.

This clonotype was detected ten times or more. The V gene is TRBV27, the J gene TRBJ2-7, with TRBD2 matching over 10 bases. Per the germline V gene, CDR1 is MNHEY and CDR2 is SMNVEV (reference sequence). The junction had 5 bases not matched to a gene; V was cut back by 3 bases and J by 6 bases. The CDR3 extends over 14 amino acids. The CDR3 is CASSLLAGAPEQYF. For the CDR3, the DNA is TGTGCCAGCAGTTTGCTAGCGGGGGCCCCCGAGCAGTACTTC.

There are many counts of this clonotype. This chain uses TRBV19 with TRBJ2-7, with 8 bases that match TRBD1. This CDR3 spans 14 amino acids. J was trimmed by 2 bases and V by 2 bases; bases with no gene match: 2. CDR1 and CDR2 (germline): LNHDA, SQIVND (reference sequence). CDR3 nucleotides: TGTGCCAGTAGTATACGGACAGGGCCCTACGAGCAGTACTTC. As protein: CASSIRTGPYEQYF.

There are many counts of this clonotype. The rearrangement joins TRBV30 to TRBJ2-7, with D perhaps matching TRBD1 (6 bases). The V end was cut by 0 bases, the J end by 3 bases, with 15 bases between. The CDR3 has 15 amino acids. Germline V gene sequence: CDR1 GTSNPN, CDR2 SVGIG (reference sequence). The CDR3, as DNA: TGTGCCTGGAGTGTACTTGGACAGCGAAGCTACGAGCAGTACTTC. This encodes CAWSVLGQRSYEQYF.

The V call is TRBV28, the J call TRBJ2-7; D is uncertain. This CDR3 has 13 amino acids. Germline-derived CDR1 and CDR2 are MDHEN and SYDVKM. V was cut by 8 bases and J by 9 bases, with 20 bases left in between. The CDR3 region is CASSPGPGYVQYF. CDR3 nucleotides: TGTGCCAGCTCCCCCGGGCCCGGGTATGTGCAGTACTTC.

In this sample, this clonotype turned up many times. V gene TRBV9 combines with J gene TRBJ2-1; 7 positions match TRBD2. Germline assignment: CDR1 SGDLS and CDR2 YYNGEE. The trim removed 3 bases at V and 3 bases at J, leaving 3 bases unmatched. CDR3 size: 14 residues. CDR3 sequence: CASSDRTSYNEQFF. CDR3 bases: TGTGCCAGCAGCGACCGGACTAGCTACAATGAGCAGTTCTTC.

This clonotype was observed many times. The chain combines TRBV6-5 with TRBJ1-4, with a possible D match to TRBD1 (6 bases). Germline V gene lookup returns CDR1 MNHEY and CDR2 SVGAGI. Trimming cost V 6 bases and J 7 bases, with 15 bases left between them. This CDR3 region has 14 residues. DNA of the CDR3: TGTGCCAGCAGAGGGGGGGCAGGGCCTGAAAAACTGTTTTTT. This translates into CASRGGAGPEKLFF.

This clonotype was seen repeatedly, ten times or more. V and J are TRBV12-3 or TRBV12-4 and TRBJ1-1; TRBD1 aligns across 7 bases. The CDR3 totals 16 residues. After removal of 2 bases from V and 3 bases from J, the junction contained 9 bases not matched to a gene. CDR3 protein: CASSLRTGIVYTEAFF. The CDR3 DNA reads as TGTGCCAGCAGTTTAAGGACAGGCATCGTTTACACTGAAGCTTTCTTT.

This clonotype has more than one count but fewer than ten. V gene TRBV27 combines with J gene TRBJ1-5; TRBD1 aligns across 9 bases. With V trimmed by 3 bases and J by 1 base, 4 bases remained unmatched. The CDR3 contains 16 residues. Germline V gives CDR1 MNHEY, CDR2 SMNVEV (reference sequence). The CDR3 reads CASSLGQGGSNQPQHF. CDR3 nucleotide sequence: TGTGCCAGCAGTTTGGGACAGGGCGGAAGCAATCAGCCCCAGCATTTT.

This chain joins TRBV28 and TRBJ2-7; TRBD1 aligns across 7 bases. CDR1 and CDR2 from the germline V gene are MDHEN and SYDVKM. The CDR3 has 15 residues. V shed 6 bases and J 0 bases; nucleotides not matched to a gene: 8. This CDR3 is CASRWDRRNSYEQYF. In nucleotides, the CDR3 is TGTGCCAGCAGATGGGACAGAAGGAACTCCTACGAGCAGTACTTC.

This clonotype turned up a few times. At one end, the junction sequence differs from germline, possibly due to a read error. This chain connects TRBV12-3 or TRBV12-4 to TRBJ1-2, with 7 positions matching TRBD1. The CDR3 covers 13 residues. DNA of the CDR3: TGTGCCAGCAGTTTCCAGGGGGGCTATGGCGACACCTTC. Amino acid sequence: CASSFQGGYGDTF.